A selection of T cell receptor beta chains follows, all from one sample in a study of blood T cell repertoires in COVID-19. Sequencing was performed with immunoSEQ multiplex PCR; in TCRdb, only in-frame clones are kept and a portion is missing. Of 150,000 or so clones listed, about 90% were seen once; the top ten hold about 5.7%. The sample was peripheral blood. Source of these receptors: a man at least 80 years old with acute or convalescent COVID-19. Each CDR3 is given with its conserved first and last residue. The D gene is left open where the match is weak.

cdr3_aa: CASSQDHAGGLAGRQETQYF; j_call: TRBJ2-5; d_call: TRBD2; v_call: TRBV3-1/TRBV3-2
cdr3_aa: CASRQTGGTNQPQHF; j_call: TRBJ1-5; d_call: TRBD1; v_call: TRBV27
cdr3_aa: CASSLTPQGREGYTF; j_call: TRBJ1-2; d_call: -; v_call: TRBV7-9
cdr3_aa: CASSPGTSSNNEQFF; j_call: TRBJ2-1; d_call: TRBD2; v_call: TRBV6-6
cdr3_aa: CASSLVGTDRTEAFF; j_call: TRBJ1-1; d_call: TRBD1; v_call: TRBV5-4
cdr3_aa: CASRPGQNTGELFF; j_call: TRBJ2-2; d_call: -; v_call: TRBV3-1/TRBV3-2
cdr3_aa: CASSLTGNPSNSPLHF; j_call: TRBJ1-6; d_call: -; v_call: TRBV5-1
cdr3_aa: CASSRRGDGVGDTQYF; j_call: TRBJ2-3; d_call: -; v_call: TRBV5-1
cdr3_aa: CASSKWSLANTEAFF; j_call: TRBJ1-1; d_call: -; v_call: TRBV19
cdr3_aa: CASSFLGQAYEQYF; j_call: TRBJ2-7; d_call: TRBD1; v_call: TRBV28
cdr3_aa: CAWSRGGAETQYF; j_call: TRBJ2-5; d_call: -; v_call: TRBV30
cdr3_aa: CASSEAGYGANYGYTF; j_call: TRBJ1-2; d_call: -; v_call: TRBV2
cdr3_aa: CASSLGQGSQETQYF; j_call: TRBJ2-5; d_call: TRBD1; v_call: TRBV5-1